This T cell receptor (beta chain) was identified during a study of OX40 agonist ivuxolimab in advanced cancers. Study context: Enrollees could have had prior anti-PD-1, anti-PD-L1 or anti-CTLA-4 therapy, which roughly 40% had received.

Regarding this clone: Its matching antigen is unknown.

Assay used: immunoSEQ multiplex PCR; TCRdb lists only in-frame clones, some missing. Among 70,000 to 80,000 clones listed, roughly 90% were seen once. Sampling of blood occurred at baseline, cycle 4 day 1, and cycle 7 day 1. CDR3 length equals 14 residues. Per the germline V gene, CDR1 is SNHLY and CDR2 is FYNNEI. V lost 4 bases, J lost 8 bases, and 8 bases stayed unmatched. Whole-study results and caveats: Blood T cells, both CD4+ and CD8+, expanded clonally by week 6 at 0.1 to 3.0 mg/kg.

The chain has TRBV2 and TRBJ2-3; TRBD1 matches at 8 bases. The clonotype was recovered from an adult with an advanced solid tumor such as melanoma, head and neck, liver or kidney cancer. Here the sequenced sample was CD4+ or CD8+ T cells sorted from blood, taken in a trial of the OX40 agonist ivuxolimab. CDR3 protein: CASSGQGALGTQYF. Written as DNA, the CDR3 is TGTGCCAGCAGTGGCCAGGGGGCGTTAGGTACGCAGTATTTT.